Listed below are T cell receptor beta chains from one sample, sequenced in a study of prognosis after radiotherapy for stage I lung cancer. A single record per CDR3 protein comes from TCRdb applying MiXCR to the multiplex PCR reads. The table includes about 27,000 distinct CDR3 sequences, about 32% detected once. The sequences come from PBMCs, collected before or after stereotactic body radiation therapy (not recorded which). These receptors all come from a donor over 45 with non-small cell lung cancer. CDR3s include the opening cysteine and the closing phenylalanine or tryptophan. Each record gives: J gene, clone size, D gene, V gene, CDR3 DNA, CDR3 protein. A D gene is named only where the DNA matches it firmly. For some rows the clone size is stated as once, few or many, or as a class when expanded; others skip it.

j_call: TRBJ2-2
clone_size: -
d_call: -
v_call: TRBV19
cdr3_nt: TGTGCCAGTAGTGGAATTCCCGGGGAGCTGTTTTTT
cdr3_aa: CASSGIPGELFF

j_call: TRBJ1-1
clone_size: -
d_call: -
v_call: TRBV19
cdr3_nt: TGTGCCAGTAGTATTAAGGCAGGGGTCACTGAAGCTTTCTTT
cdr3_aa: CASSIKAGVTEAFF

j_call: TRBJ2-1
clone_size: many
d_call: TRBD2
v_call: TRBV6-1
cdr3_nt: TGTGCCAGCACTCATAGCGGGAGCTCCTACAATGAGCAGTTCTTC
cdr3_aa: CASTHSGSSYNEQFF

j_call: TRBJ2-5
clone_size: many
d_call: -
v_call: TRBV30
cdr3_nt: TGTGCCTGGAGTGGGCAGACTAAAGAGACCCAGTACTTC
cdr3_aa: CAWSGQTKETQYF

j_call: TRBJ2-7
clone_size: -
d_call: -
v_call: TRBV7-9
cdr3_nt: TGTGCCAGCAGCTCTCCTGTAGGTGAGGACTACGAGCAGTACTTC
cdr3_aa: CASSSPVGEDYEQYF

j_call: TRBJ2-5
clone_size: many
d_call: TRBD2
v_call: TRBV11-3
cdr3_nt: TGTGCCAGCAGCACTAGCGGGAGGGCGGAGACCCAGTACTTC
cdr3_aa: CASSTSGRAETQYF

j_call: TRBJ2-1
clone_size: many
d_call: TRBD1
v_call: TRBV12-3/TRBV12-4
cdr3_nt: TGTGCCAGCAATCCTCCGGGACAGCCTTTGAATGAGCAGTTCTTC
cdr3_aa: CASNPPGQPLNEQFF

j_call: TRBJ2-1
clone_size: many
d_call: TRBD2
v_call: TRBV6-1
cdr3_nt: TGTGCCAGCAGCGAATGCGCTCTAGCGGGAGGAAGTGAGCAGTTCTTC
cdr3_aa: CASSECALAGGSEQFF

j_call: TRBJ2-7
clone_size: many
d_call: -
v_call: TRBV2
cdr3_nt: TGTGCCAGCAGCTATGACAGGGACTCGGACGAGCAGTACTTC
cdr3_aa: CASSYDRDSDEQYF

j_call: TRBJ1-5
clone_size: many
d_call: -
v_call: TRBV28
cdr3_nt: TGTGCCAGCAGTCTTTCAGATCAGCCCCAGCATTTT
cdr3_aa: CASSLSDQPQHF

j_call: TRBJ1-2
clone_size: many
d_call: -
v_call: TRBV2
cdr3_nt: TGTGCCAGCAGAGCAACCACGTCTTATGGCTACACCTTC
cdr3_aa: CASRATTSYGYTF

j_call: TRBJ1-3
clone_size: -
d_call: -
v_call: TRBV7-9
cdr3_nt: TGTGCCAGCAGCGGAGTGGGATCCGGCCACATGAGCCTGGGGAACACCATATATTTT
cdr3_aa: CASSGVGSGHMSLGNTIYF

j_call: TRBJ1-4
clone_size: many
d_call: TRBD1
v_call: TRBV2
cdr3_nt: TGTGCCAGCAGTCCGGGACAGGGTGTAGAAAAACTGTTTTTT
cdr3_aa: CASSPGQGVEKLFF

j_call: TRBJ2-2
clone_size: many
d_call: -
v_call: TRBV12-3/TRBV12-4
cdr3_nt: TGTGCCAGCCGTCCGGGGGCCCTGAACACCGGGGAGCTGTTTTTT
cdr3_aa: CASRPGALNTGELFF

j_call: TRBJ1-1
clone_size: many
d_call: -
v_call: TRBV20-1
cdr3_nt: TGCAGGGCAAGGGGTGCTCACACTGAAGCTTTCTTT
cdr3_aa: CRARGAHTEAFF

j_call: TRBJ1-4
clone_size: many
d_call: TRBD1
v_call: TRBV12-3/TRBV12-4
cdr3_nt: TGTGCCAGCAGCCTGACAGGGGCAGCAACTAATGAAAAACTGTTTTTT
cdr3_aa: CASSLTGAATNEKLFF

j_call: TRBJ1-5
clone_size: -
d_call: -
v_call: TRBV15
cdr3_nt: TGTGCCACCAGCAGGCGAGGGTACGGTCAGCCCCAGCATTTT
cdr3_aa: CATSRRGYGQPQHF

j_call: TRBJ2-3
clone_size: many
d_call: TRBD2
v_call: TRBV27
cdr3_nt: TGTGCCAGCATGAGAGGGAGGGACCCAGATACGCAGTATTTT
cdr3_aa: CASMRGRDPDTQYF

j_call: TRBJ1-5
clone_size: -
d_call: -
v_call: TRBV7-9
cdr3_nt: TGTGCCAGCAGCCGAGGGGGTAGCAATCAGCCCCAGCATTTT
cdr3_aa: CASSRGGSNQPQHF

j_call: TRBJ2-5
clone_size: many
d_call: TRBD1
v_call: TRBV11-2
cdr3_nt: TGTGCCAGCAGCCATCTCGGACAGGGAGAGACCCAGTACTTC
cdr3_aa: CASSHLGQGETQYF

j_call: TRBJ2-2
clone_size: -
d_call: -
v_call: TRBV24-1
cdr3_nt: TGTGCCACCATTGTTCGGGGGCAGGTCGGGGAGCTGTTTTTT
cdr3_aa: CATIVRGQVGELFF

j_call: TRBJ2-1
clone_size: many
d_call: TRBD2
v_call: TRBV19
cdr3_nt: TGTGCCAGTAGTAAGGCTAGCGGGAGTATGGGCGAGCAGTTCTTC
cdr3_aa: CASSKASGSMGEQFF